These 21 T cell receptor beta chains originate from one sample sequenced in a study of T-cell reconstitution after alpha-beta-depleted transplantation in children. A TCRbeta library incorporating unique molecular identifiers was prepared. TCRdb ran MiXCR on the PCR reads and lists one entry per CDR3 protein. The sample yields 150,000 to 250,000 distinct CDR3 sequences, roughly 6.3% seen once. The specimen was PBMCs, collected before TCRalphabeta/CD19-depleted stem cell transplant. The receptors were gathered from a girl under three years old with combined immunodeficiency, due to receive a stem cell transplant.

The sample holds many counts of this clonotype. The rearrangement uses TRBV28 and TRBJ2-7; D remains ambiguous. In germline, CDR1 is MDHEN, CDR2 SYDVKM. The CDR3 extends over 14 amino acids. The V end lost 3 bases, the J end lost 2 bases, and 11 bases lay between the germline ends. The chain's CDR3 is CASSFRPYAYEQYF. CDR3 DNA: TGTGCCAGCAGTTTTAGGCCTTACGCCTACGAGCAGTACTTC.

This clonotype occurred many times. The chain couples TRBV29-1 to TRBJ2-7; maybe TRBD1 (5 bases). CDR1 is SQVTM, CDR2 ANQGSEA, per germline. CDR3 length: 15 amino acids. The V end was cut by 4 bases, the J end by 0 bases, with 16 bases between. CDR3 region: CSVVTAAGSSYEQYF. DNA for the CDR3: TGCAGCGTTGTTACCGCGGCAGGGTCCTCCTACGAGCAGTACTTC.

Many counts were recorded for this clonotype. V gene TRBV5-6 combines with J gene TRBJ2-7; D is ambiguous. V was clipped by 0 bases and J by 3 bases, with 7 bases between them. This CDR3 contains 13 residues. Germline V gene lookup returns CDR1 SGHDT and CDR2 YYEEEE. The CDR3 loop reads CASSLESDYEQYF. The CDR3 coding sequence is TGTGCCAGCAGCTTGGAATCGGACTACGAGCAGTACTTC.

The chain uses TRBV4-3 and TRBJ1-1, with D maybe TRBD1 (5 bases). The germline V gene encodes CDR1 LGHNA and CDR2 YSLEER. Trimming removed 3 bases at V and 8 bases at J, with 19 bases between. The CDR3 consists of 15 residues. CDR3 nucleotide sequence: TGCGCCAGCAGCCATGACAGATTTGAATACCGAGAAGCTTTCTTT. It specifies CASSHDRFEYREAFF.

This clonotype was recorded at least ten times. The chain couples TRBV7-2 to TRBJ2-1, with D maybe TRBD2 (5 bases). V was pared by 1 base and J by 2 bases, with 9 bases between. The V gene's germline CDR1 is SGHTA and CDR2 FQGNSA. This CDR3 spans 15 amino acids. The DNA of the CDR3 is TGTGCCAGCAGCTTAGTCCAAGCGGCCTACAATGAGCAGTTCTTC. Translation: CASSLVQAAYNEQFF.

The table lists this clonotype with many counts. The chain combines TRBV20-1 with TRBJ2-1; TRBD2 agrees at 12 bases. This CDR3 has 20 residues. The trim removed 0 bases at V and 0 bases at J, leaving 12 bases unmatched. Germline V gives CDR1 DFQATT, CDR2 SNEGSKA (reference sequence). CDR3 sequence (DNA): TGCAGTGCTAGAGATCAAGTACTAGCGGGAGGACCCAGCTCCTACAATGAGCAGTTCTTC. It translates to CSARDQVLAGGPSSYNEQFF.

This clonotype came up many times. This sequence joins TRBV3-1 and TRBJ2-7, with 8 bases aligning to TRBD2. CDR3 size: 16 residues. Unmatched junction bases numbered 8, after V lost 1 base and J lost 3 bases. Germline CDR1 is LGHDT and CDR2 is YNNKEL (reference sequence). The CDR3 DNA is TGTGCCAGCAGCCAAGGACTAGCGAACTCTCACTACGAGCAGTACTTC. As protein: CASSQGLANSHYEQYF.

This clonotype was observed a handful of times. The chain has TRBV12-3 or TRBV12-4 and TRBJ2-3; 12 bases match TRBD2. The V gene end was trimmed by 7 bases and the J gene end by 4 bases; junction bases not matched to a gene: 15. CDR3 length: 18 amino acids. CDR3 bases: TGTGCCAGCACCAGAGGCCGGACTAGCGGGGTGAGGGCAGATACGCAGTATTTT. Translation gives CASTRGRTSGVRADTQYF.

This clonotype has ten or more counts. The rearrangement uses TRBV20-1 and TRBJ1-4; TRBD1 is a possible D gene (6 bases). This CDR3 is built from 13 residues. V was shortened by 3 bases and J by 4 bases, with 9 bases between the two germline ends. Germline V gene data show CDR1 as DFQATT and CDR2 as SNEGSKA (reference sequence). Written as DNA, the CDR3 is TGCAGTGCTAGGGGGGCTGGTAATGAAAAACTGTTTTTT. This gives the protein CSARGAGNEKLFF.

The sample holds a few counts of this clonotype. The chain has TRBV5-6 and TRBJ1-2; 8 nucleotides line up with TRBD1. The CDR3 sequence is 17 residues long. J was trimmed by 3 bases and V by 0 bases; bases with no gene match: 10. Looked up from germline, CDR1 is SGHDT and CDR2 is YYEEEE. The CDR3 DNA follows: TGTGCCAGCAGCTTGGCCCGACAGGGGCCGGCGGACTATGGCTACACCTTC. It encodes CASSLARQGPADYGYTF.

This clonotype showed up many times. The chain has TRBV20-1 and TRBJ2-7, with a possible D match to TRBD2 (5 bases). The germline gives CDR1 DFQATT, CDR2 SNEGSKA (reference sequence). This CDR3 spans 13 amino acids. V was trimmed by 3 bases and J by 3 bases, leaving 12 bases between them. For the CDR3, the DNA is TGCAGTGCTAGTACCCTAGAGGGCTACGAGCAGTACTTC. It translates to CSASTLEGYEQYF.

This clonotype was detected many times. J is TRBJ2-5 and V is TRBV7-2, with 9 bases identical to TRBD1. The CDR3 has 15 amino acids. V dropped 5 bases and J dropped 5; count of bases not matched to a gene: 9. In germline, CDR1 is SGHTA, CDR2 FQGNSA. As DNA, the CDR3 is TGTGCCAGCAGCGAAGGGGACAGGGATTTTGAGACCCAGTACTTC. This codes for CASSEGDRDFETQYF.

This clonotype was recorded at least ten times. CDR3 sequence (DNA): TGTGCCAGCAGTTTAGCGCGGATAAGGACAGGGGGTTACGAGCAGTACTTC. This gives the protein CASSLARIRTGGYEQYF. The chain combines TRBV12-3 or TRBV12-4 with TRBJ2-7; 10 nucleotides match TRBD1. The CDR3 totals 17 residues. J lost 4 bases, V lost 0 bases, and 9 bases had no gene match.

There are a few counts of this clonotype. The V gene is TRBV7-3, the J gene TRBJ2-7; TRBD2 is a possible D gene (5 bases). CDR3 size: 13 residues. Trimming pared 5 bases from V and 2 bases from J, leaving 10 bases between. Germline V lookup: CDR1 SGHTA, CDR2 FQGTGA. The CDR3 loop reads CASSRLGTYEQYF. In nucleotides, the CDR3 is TGTGCCAGCAGCCGCCTCGGGACCTACGAGCAGTACTTC.

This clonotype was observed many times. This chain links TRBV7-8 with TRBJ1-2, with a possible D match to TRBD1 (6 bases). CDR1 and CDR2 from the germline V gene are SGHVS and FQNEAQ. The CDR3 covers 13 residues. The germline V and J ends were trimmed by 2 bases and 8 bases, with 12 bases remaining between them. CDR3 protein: CASSLNRERGYTF. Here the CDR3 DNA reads TGTGCCAGCAGCTTAAACAGGGAAAGAGGCTACACCTTC.

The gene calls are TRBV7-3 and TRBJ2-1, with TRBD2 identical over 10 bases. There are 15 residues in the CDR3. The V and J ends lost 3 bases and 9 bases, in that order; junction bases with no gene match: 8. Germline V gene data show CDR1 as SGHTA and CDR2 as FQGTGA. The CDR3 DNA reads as TGTGCCAGCAGCTTGGGAGCGGGGGGGGTGGGTGAGCAGTTCTTC. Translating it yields CASSLGAGGVGEQFF.

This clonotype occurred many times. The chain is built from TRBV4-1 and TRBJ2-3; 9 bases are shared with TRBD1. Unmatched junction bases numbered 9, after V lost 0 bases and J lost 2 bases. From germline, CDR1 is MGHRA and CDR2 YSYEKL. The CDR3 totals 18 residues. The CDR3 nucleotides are TGCGCCAGCAGCCAAGAGCCGCCGACAGGGGGTTTCACAGATACGCAGTATTTT. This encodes CASSQEPPTGGFTDTQYF.

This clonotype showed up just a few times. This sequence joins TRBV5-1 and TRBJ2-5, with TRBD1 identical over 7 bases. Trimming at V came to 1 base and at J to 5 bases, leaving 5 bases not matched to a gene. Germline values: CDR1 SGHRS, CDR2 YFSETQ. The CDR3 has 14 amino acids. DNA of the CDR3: TGCGCCAGCAGCTTGACAGGGGCGGTGGAGACCCAGTACTTC. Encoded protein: CASSLTGAVETQYF.

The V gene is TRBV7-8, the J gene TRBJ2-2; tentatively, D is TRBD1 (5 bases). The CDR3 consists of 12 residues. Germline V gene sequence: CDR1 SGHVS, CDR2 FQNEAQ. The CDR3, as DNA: TGTTACTCTACAGGTTATACCGGGGAGCTGTTTTTT. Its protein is CYSTGYTGELFF. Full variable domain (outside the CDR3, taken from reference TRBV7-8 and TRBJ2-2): GAGVSQSPRYKVAKRGQDVALRCDPISGHVSLFWYQQALGQGPEFLTYFQNEAQLDKSGLPSDRFFAERPEGSVSTLKIQRTQQEDSAVYLCYSTGYTGELFFGEGSRLTVL.

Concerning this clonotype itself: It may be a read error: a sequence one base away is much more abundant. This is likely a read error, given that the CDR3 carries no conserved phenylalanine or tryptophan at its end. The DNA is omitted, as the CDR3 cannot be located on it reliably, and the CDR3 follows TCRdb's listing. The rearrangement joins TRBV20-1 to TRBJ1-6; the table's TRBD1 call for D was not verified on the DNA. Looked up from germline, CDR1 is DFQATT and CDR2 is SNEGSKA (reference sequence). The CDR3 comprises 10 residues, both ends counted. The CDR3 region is CSARERTGLL.

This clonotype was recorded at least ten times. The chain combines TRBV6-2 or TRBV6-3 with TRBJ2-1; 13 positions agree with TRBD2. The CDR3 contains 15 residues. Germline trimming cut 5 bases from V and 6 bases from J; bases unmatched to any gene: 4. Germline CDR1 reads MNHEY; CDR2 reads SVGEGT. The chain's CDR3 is CASSRLAGGPNEQFF. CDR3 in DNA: TGTGCCAGCAGTCGACTAGCGGGAGGACCCAATGAGCAGTTCTTC.